This entry concerns a single T cell receptor beta chain. The germline V gene encodes CDR1 DFQATT and CDR2 SNEGSKA (reference sequence). The CDR3 is made up of 14 amino acids. Trimming pared 3 bases from V and 7 bases from J, leaving 15 bases between. This entry belongs to a study of CD8 T cells in Susac syndrome. RNA amounts of roughly 0.5 to 1 ug underwent reverse transcription with random hexamers. A single record per CDR3 protein comes from TCRdb applying MiXCR to the immunoSEQ multiplex PCR reads. The sample holds about 120,000 distinct CDR3 sequences; 96% are singletons and the top ten take roughly 0.14%.

The receptor was derived from a human donor with Susac syndrome. The V call is TRBV20-1, the J call TRBJ2-2, with D maybe TRBD1 (6 bases). Sequencing was carried out using CD4+ T cells from PBMCs. The CDR3 reads CSARAGTLYGELFF. The CDR3 coding sequence is TGCAGTGCTAGGGCCGGGACACTATACGGGGAGCTGTTTTTT.